This T cell receptor (beta chain) was identified in a study of blood T cell repertoires in COVID-19. Turning to the study itself: Researchers got acute and convalescent COVID-19 samples from the United States, Italy and Spain. Sample material is recorded as cDNA or gDNA derived from T cells, B-cell-depleted T cells, or PBMCs.

Authors' data handling: Reference gene primer amplification in the assay estimated nucleated cell counts. The repertoire was sequenced with immunoSEQ multiplex PCR; TCRdb's copy has only in-frame clones and lacks some. V and J calls and clone size follow that table, whereas D and trimming were derived from the DNA. Here the sample spans 260,000 or so clones, around 82% being singletons. Germline CDR1 reads LNHNV; CDR2 reads YYDKDF (reference sequence). This CDR3 has 16 amino acids. Trimming took 5 bases from V and 1 from J; bases not matched to a gene: 6. As for this clone: The same CDR3 arises from other DNA sequences in this sample as well.

Material for sequencing was peripheral blood. The receptor's source is a woman in her seventies with acute or convalescent COVID-19. The chain uses TRBV15 and TRBJ2-1; 9 bases are a match to TRBD2. CDR3 DNA sequence: TGTGCCACCAGCCGCGGGGGGGGAGGATCCTACAATGAGCAGTTCTTC. It yields the protein CATSRGGGGSYNEQFF. The whole variable domain, remainder taken from reference TRBV15 and TRBJ2-1, is DAMVIQNPRYQVTQFGKPVTLSCSQTLNHNVMYWYQQKSSQAPKLLFHYYDKDFNNEADTPDNFQSRRPNTSFCFLDIRSPGLGDTAMYLCATSRGGGGSYNEQFFGPGTRLTVL.